A single sample gave rise to the 15 T cell receptor beta chains below, sequenced in a study of blood T cell repertoires in COVID-19. Generated by immunoSEQ multiplex PCR, the TCRdb table keeps only in-frame clones and is missing some. The data contain around 47,000 clones, more than 75% of them singletons. The specimen was peripheral blood. Source of these receptors: a middle-aged man with COVID-19, enrolled during active disease.

The chain combines TRBV18 with TRBJ1-4; a weak D match, TRBD1 (5 bases). The CDR3 runs to 15 residues. V was trimmed by 2 bases and J by 6 bases, leaving 13 bases between them. Germline V gene sequence: CDR1 KGHSH, CDR2 LQKENI. CDR3 in amino acids: CASSPGQGSHEKLFF. Here the CDR3 DNA reads TGTGCCAGCTCACCAGGACAAGGAAGCCATGAAAAACTGTTTTTT.

The CDR3 sequence is CASSLHPSDTQYF. In DNA form, the CDR3 reads TGTGCCAGCAGCTTACACCCCTCAGATACGCAGTATTTT. The V and J genes are TRBV9 and TRBJ2-3; D gene uncertain. V was clipped by 4 bases and J by 4 bases, with 10 bases between them. Germline values: CDR1 SGDLS, CDR2 YYNGEE. This CDR3 comprises 13 residues.

This chain joins TRBV29-1 and TRBJ2-7; TRBD2 aligns across 11 bases. This CDR3 region has 15 residues. The V and J ends lost 2 bases and 6 bases, in that order; junction bases with no gene match: 9. CDR1 SQVTM and CDR2 ANQGSEA come from the germline V gene. CDR3 region: CSVEKTSGISGEQYF. CDR3 DNA sequence: TGCAGCGTTGAAAAGACTAGCGGGATAAGCGGCGAGCAGTACTTC.

This clone was detected only once. The chain's CDR3 is CASSIVEAYQRQETQYF. CDR3 sequence (DNA): TGTGCCAGTAGTATAGTGGAAGCGTACCAAAGACAAGAGACCCAGTACTTC. The chain joins TRBV19 to TRBJ2-5, with D uncertain. CDR1 is LNHDA and CDR2 is SQIVND in the germline V gene (reference sequence). CDR3 length: 17 amino acids. Trimming cost V 1 base and J 2 bases, with 17 bases left between them.

J is TRBJ1-3 and V is TRBV6-5, with TRBD1 identical over 7 bases. Germline V gives CDR1 MNHEY, CDR2 SVGAGI. The CDR3 extends over 15 amino acids. J gave up 2 bases and V 11 bases, and 12 bases lay outside the gene matches. The CDR3 sequence: CASKNSRGAGNTIYF. DNA for the CDR3: TGTGCCTCAAAAAATTCCAGGGGGGCTGGAAACACCATATATTTT.

The chain links TRBV4-1 to TRBJ1-2; 8 bases align to TRBD1. Germline loops: CDR1 MGHRA, CDR2 YSYEKL. This CDR3 is 14 amino acids long. V was pared by 3 bases and J by 7 bases, with 7 bases of the junction left unmatched. The CDR3 DNA follows: TGCGCCAGCAGCCATCTCAGGGGGCTAGGTGGCTACACCTTC. It is translated as CASSHLRGLGGYTF.

This clone showed up just once. This rearrangement joins TRBV15 to TRBJ1-1, with a possible D match to TRBD1 (5 bases). The V end lost 2 bases, the J end lost 4 bases, and 20 bases lay between the germline ends. Germline lookup yields CDR1 LNHNV and CDR2 YYDKDF (reference sequence). The CDR3 covers 17 residues. CDR3 region: CATSRPPGDPEGTEAFF. In DNA, the CDR3 is TGTGCCACCAGCAGACCCCCGGGGGACCCCGAAGGCACTGAAGCTTTCTTT. Filled out from reference TRBV15 and TRBJ1-1, the complete variable domain reads DAMVIQNPRYQVTQFGKPVTLSCSQTLNHNVMYWYQQKSSQAPKLLFHYYDKDFNNEADTPDNFQSRRPNTSFCFLDIRSPGLGDTAMYLCATSRPPGDPEGTEAFFGQGTRLTVV.

This chain joins TRBV5-1 and TRBJ2-7, with a tentative D call TRBD2 (6 bases). This CDR3 is 15 amino acids long. The germline V and J ends were trimmed by 2 bases and 0 bases, with 12 bases remaining between them. The V gene's germline CDR1 is SGHRS and CDR2 YFSETQ. The CDR3, as DNA: TGCGCCAGCAGCTTCGGGGTAGCGGCCTCCTACGAGCAGTACTTC. This gives the protein CASSFGVAASYEQYF. Supplemented by reference TRBV5-1 and TRBJ2-7, the full variable domain reads KAGVTQTPRYLIKTRGQQVTLSCSPISGHRSVSWYQQTPGQGLQFLFEYFSETQRNKGNFPGRFSGRQFSNSRSEMNVSTLELGDSALYLCASSFGVAASYEQYFGPGTRLTVT.

V gene TRBV5-1 combines with J gene TRBJ1-4; no reliable D call. CDR3 length: 15 amino acids. Germline CDR1 is SGHRS and CDR2 is YFSETQ. The V and J ends lost 1 base and 0 bases respectively, with 7 bases between them. CDR3 residues: CASSLQASTNEKLFF. CDR3 DNA sequence: TGCGCCAGCAGCTTGCAGGCCTCAACTAATGAAAAACTGTTTTTT.

The V and J genes are TRBV7-8 and TRBJ2-6; TRBD1 might be the D (6 bases). Trimming took 7 bases from V and 2 from J, leaving 12 bases between them. The CDR3 consists of 15 residues. CDR1 SGHVS and CDR2 FQNEAQ come from the germline V gene. DNA for the CDR3: TGTGCCAGCACTCTGGGGGCGCCTGGGGCCAACGTCCTGACTTTC. It specifies CASTLGAPGANVLTF.

The chain couples TRBV7-9 to TRBJ1-2, with 8 bases matching TRBD1. Germline V lookup: CDR1 SEHNR, CDR2 FQNEAQ (reference sequence). The CDR3 extends over 13 amino acids. After removal of 5 bases from V and 6 bases from J, the junction contained 5 bases not matched to a gene. The CDR3 bases are TGTGCCAGCAGCCCGGCAGGGGGCAATGGCTACACCTTC. It encodes CASSPAGGNGYTF.

CDR3 sequence (DNA): TGTGCCAGCAGCCCTGGGACTAGCGGAGGTGCATGGTCTGGGCAGTTCTTC. It codes for CASSPGTSGGAWSGQFF. The V call is TRBV9, the J call TRBJ2-1, with 11 bases lining up with TRBD2. The V gene end was trimmed by 4 bases and the J gene end by 12 bases; junction bases not matched to a gene: 18. The CDR3 contains 17 residues. In germline, CDR1 is SGDLS, CDR2 YYNGEE.

The J gene is TRBJ1-2, the V gene TRBV2; 10 nucleotides match TRBD1. The CDR3 has 12 residues. The V gene end was trimmed by 6 bases and the J gene end by 8 bases; junction bases not matched to a gene: 3. CDR1 SNHLY and CDR2 FYNNEI come from the germline V gene. CDR3 protein: CASRAGQGGYTF. In DNA form, the CDR3 reads TGTGCCAGCAGGGCGGGACAGGGGGGCTACACCTTC.

The gene calls are TRBV19 and TRBJ2-3; 12 bases match TRBD2. The germline V gene has CDR1 LNHDA and CDR2 SQIVND (reference sequence). The CDR3 contains 18 residues. V was clipped by 1 base and J by 0 bases; unmatched bases: 5. The CDR3 DNA follows: TGTGCCAGTAGTATAGGACTAGCGGGGGCCCGAAGCACAGATACGCAGTATTTT. Its protein is CASSIGLAGARSTDTQYF.

This sequence joins TRBV7-2 and TRBJ1-3; no firm D call. Trimming took off 0 bases at V and 0 bases at J, with 6 bases between the two ends. The CDR3 spans 15 residues. Germline CDR1 reads SGHTA; CDR2 reads FQGNSA. The CDR3 nucleotides read TGTGCCAGCAGCTTAGCTACAGACTCTGGAAACACCATATATTTT. This translates into CASSLATDSGNTIYF. The full variable domain, rest sourced from reference TRBV7-2 and TRBJ1-3, is GAGVSQSPSNKVTEKGKDVELRCDPISGHTALYWYRQSLGQGLEFLIYFQGNSAPDKSGLPSDRFSAERTGGSVSTLTIQRTQQEDSAVYLCASSLATDSGNTIYFGEGSWLTVV.